The 9 T cell receptor beta chains below were found in one sample sequenced in a study of CD8 T cells in Susac syndrome. Random-hexamer reverse transcription was applied to roughly 0.5 to 1 ug RNA. One entry per CDR3 protein results from TCRdb running MiXCR on the immunoSEQ multiplex PCR reads. The table has about 240,000 distinct CDR3 sequences, 90% to 96% seen once; the top ten hold 0.1%. Specimen: CD4+ T cells from PBMCs. Receptors were obtained from a human donor with Susac syndrome.

The rearrangement uses TRBV25-1 and TRBJ1-5, with D unclear. Germline V gene sequence: CDR1 MGHDK, CDR2 SYGVNS. The CDR3 is 14 residues long. Deletions cut 3 bases from V and 0 bases from J, with 6 bases between. The chain's CDR3 is CASSDPYSNQPQHF. The CDR3, as DNA: TGTGCCAGCAGTGATCCTTATAGCAATCAGCCCCAGCATTTT. Supplemented by reference TRBV25-1 and TRBJ1-5, the full variable domain reads EADIYQTPRYLVIGTGKKITLECSQTMGHDKMYWYQQDPGMELHLIHYSYGVNSTEKGDLSSESTVSRIRTEHFPLTLESARPSHTSQYLCASSDPYSNQPQHFGDGTRLSIL.

This chain connects TRBV6-5 to TRBJ1-5; D may be TRBD1 (5 bases). V lost 3 bases and J lost 7, with 13 bases in between. This CDR3 comprises 14 residues. Germline V CDR1 and CDR2: MNHEY, SVGAGI. The CDR3 DNA reads TGTGCCAGCAGTTATGGGGGTAAGGGACAGCCCCAGCATTTT. Its translation is CASSYGGKGQPQHF.

This clonotype was counted a single time. The chain joins TRBV30 to TRBJ1-2; 7 nucleotides align to TRBD1. Germline V CDR1 and CDR2: GTSNPN, SVGIG (reference sequence). J gave up 4 bases and V 2 bases, and 4 bases lay outside the gene matches. The CDR3 runs 13 residues. This CDR3 is CAWSQTGSYGYTF. CDR3 nucleotide sequence: TGTGCCTGGAGTCAGACAGGGTCCTATGGCTACACCTTC.

The rearrangement joins TRBV27 to TRBJ2-7; D tentatively reads TRBD1 or TRBD2 (5 bases each). The CDR3 runs to 14 residues. V was shortened by 7 bases and J by 7 bases, with 20 bases between the two germline ends. The V gene's germline CDR1 is MNHEY and CDR2 SMNVEV (reference sequence). The CDR3 DNA follows: TGTGCCAGCACCCCTTCGGGACCCTGGGGGGAGCAGTACTTC. This codes for CASTPSGPWGEQYF.

This clonotype showed up just once. The rearrangement links TRBV7-9 to TRBJ1-2; D unclear. The CDR3 is 13 residues long. Germline CDR1 is SEHNR and CDR2 is FQNEAQ (reference sequence). The ends were cut back, 3 bases at V and 3 bases at J, with 8 bases in the middle. CDR3: CASSFSRDYGYTF. The CDR3 DNA is TGTGCCAGCAGCTTCTCGAGGGACTATGGCTACACCTTC.

The CDR3 bases are TGTGCCAGCAGTCCGACAGGGGGCTACACCTTC. It translates to CASSPTGGYTF. The J gene is TRBJ1-2, the V gene TRBV28, with TRBD1 matching 7 bases. This CDR3 comprises 11 residues. V shed 5 bases and J 8 bases; nucleotides not matched to a gene: 2. CDR1 and CDR2 (germline): MDHEN, SYDVKM.

This clonotype was detected once. J is TRBJ2-3 and V is TRBV29-1, with 7 bases matching TRBD2. Germline V CDR1 and CDR2: SQVTM, ANQGSEA. The CDR3 runs 15 residues. The trim removed 3 bases at V and 2 bases at J, leaving 8 bases unmatched. In DNA form, the CDR3 reads TGCAGCGTTGATTTACTAGCGAGGTACACAGATACGCAGTATTTT. Translation: CSVDLLARYTDTQYF.

The chain recombines TRBV12-3 or TRBV12-4 with TRBJ2-7, with D possibly being TRBD2 (5 bases). There are 14 residues in the CDR3. The V end was cut by 5 bases, the J end by 3 bases, with 14 bases between. CDR3 residues: CASSANLRGYEQYF. CDR3 in DNA: TGTGCCAGCAGTGCGAACCTCCGGGGCTACGAGCAGTACTTC.

The chain carries TRBV3-1 and TRBJ2-2; 7 nucleotides match TRBD1. The germline CDR1 and CDR2 sequences are LGHDT and YNNKEL (reference sequence). The length of the CDR3 is 15 residues. Trimming at V came to 4 bases and at J to 8 bases, leaving 10 bases not matched to a gene. This CDR3 reads CASSLWTGRSGELFF. For the CDR3, the DNA is TGTGCCAGCAGCCTATGGACAGGCCGGTCAGGGGAGCTGTTTTTT.